This T cell receptor (beta chain) comes out of a study of response to subunit inactivated influenza vaccine. TCRdb recomputed calls from the RT-PCR reads with MiXCR, one row per CDR3 protein. Seen here are fewer than 250,000 distinct CDR3 sequences, roughly an eighth observed once, and the top ten hold approximately 27%. The CDR3 contains 15 residues. The V end lost 1 base, the J end lost 2 bases, and 12 bases lay between the germline ends. From germline, CDR1 is SGHTA and CDR2 FQGNSA. Sequencing was performed on CD8+ T cells sorted from PBMCs, taken roughly 5 days after vaccination. This clonotype originated in a man aged 45-60 years who received an inactivated influenza vaccine. The chain recombines TRBV7-2 with TRBJ2-7; perhaps TRBD2 as D (6 bases). DNA of the CDR3: TGTGCCAGCAGCTTAGAGAGCCTAGCGCCCTACGAGCAGTACTTC. As protein: CASSLESLAPYEQYF.